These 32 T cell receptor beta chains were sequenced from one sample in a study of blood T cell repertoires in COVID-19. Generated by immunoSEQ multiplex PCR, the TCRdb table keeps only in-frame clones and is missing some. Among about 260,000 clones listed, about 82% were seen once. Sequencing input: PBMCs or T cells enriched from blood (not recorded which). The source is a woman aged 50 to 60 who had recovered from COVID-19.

The CDR3 region is CASRTGGPYEQYF. Written as DNA, the CDR3 is TGTGCCAGCAGAACAGGGGGACCCTACGAGCAGTACTTC. This sequence joins TRBV2 and TRBJ2-7; 8 bases align to TRBD1. The CDR3 loop spans 13 amino acids. V shed 6 bases, J shed 2 bases, and the junction held 3 bases outside the gene matches. From germline, CDR1 is SNHLY and CDR2 FYNNEI.

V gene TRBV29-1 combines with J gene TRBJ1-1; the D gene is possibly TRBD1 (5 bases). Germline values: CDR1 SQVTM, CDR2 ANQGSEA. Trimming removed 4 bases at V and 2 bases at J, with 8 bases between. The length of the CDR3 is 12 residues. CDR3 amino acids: CSVVWGNTEAFF. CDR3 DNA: TGCAGCGTTGTGTGGGGCAACACTGAAGCTTTCTTT.

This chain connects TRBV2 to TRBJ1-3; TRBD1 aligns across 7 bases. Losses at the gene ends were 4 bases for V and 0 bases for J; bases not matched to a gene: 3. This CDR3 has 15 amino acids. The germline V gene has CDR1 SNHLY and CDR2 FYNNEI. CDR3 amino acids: CASSAGTDSGNTIYF. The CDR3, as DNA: TGTGCCAGCAGTGCCGGGACAGACTCTGGAAACACCATATATTTT.

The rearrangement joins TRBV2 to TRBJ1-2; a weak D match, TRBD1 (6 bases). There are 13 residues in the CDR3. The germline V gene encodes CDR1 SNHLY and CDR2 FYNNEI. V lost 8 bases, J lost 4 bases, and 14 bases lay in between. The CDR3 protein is CASGQGFSYGYTF. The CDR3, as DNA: TGTGCCAGCGGTCAGGGGTTTTCCTATGGCTACACCTTC.

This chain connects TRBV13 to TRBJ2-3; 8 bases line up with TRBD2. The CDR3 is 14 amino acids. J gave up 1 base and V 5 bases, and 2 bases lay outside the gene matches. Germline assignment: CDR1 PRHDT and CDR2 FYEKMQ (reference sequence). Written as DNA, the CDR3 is TGTGCCAGCAGCAATAGCGGGGGCACAGATACGCAGTATTTT. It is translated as CASSNSGGTDTQYF.

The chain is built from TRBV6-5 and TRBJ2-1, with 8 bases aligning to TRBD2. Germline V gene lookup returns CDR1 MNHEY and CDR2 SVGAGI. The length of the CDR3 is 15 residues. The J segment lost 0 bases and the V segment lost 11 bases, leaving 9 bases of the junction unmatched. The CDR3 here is CASTASGSSYNEQFF. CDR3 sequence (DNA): TGTGCCTCAACCGCCAGCGGGAGCTCCTACAATGAGCAGTTCTTC.

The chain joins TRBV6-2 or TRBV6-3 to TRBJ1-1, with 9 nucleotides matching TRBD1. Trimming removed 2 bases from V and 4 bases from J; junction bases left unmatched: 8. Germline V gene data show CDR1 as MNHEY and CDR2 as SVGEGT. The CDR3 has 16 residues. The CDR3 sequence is CASSYPKGTGPTEAFF. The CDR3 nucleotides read TGTGCCAGCAGTTACCCGAAAGGGACAGGGCCCACTGAAGCTTTCTTT.

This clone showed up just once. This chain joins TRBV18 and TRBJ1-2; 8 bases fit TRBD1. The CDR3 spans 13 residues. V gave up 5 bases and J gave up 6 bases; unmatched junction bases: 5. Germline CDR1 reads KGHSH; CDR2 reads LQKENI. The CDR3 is CASSSQGADGYTF. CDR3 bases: TGTGCCAGCTCATCCCAGGGGGCAGATGGCTACACCTTC.

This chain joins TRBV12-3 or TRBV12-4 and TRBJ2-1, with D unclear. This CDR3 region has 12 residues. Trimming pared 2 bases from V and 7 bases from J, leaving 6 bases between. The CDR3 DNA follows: TGTGCCAGCAGTTTAAAGAGGAATGAGCAGTTCTTC. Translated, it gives CASSLKRNEQFF.

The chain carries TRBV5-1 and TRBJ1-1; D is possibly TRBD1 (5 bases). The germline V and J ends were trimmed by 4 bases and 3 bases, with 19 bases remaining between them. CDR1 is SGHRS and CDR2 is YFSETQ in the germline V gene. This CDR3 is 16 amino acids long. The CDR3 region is CASSPGLTIRDTEAFF. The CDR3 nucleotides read TGCGCCAGCAGCCCGGGACTTACGATTCGGGACACTGAAGCTTTCTTT.

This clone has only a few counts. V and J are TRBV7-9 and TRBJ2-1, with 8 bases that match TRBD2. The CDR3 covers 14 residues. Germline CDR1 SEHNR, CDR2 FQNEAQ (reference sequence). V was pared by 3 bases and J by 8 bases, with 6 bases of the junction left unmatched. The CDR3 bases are TGTGCCAGCAGCTTCCCCGGGGGGGCGGATGAGCAGTTCTTC. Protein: CASSFPGGADEQFF.

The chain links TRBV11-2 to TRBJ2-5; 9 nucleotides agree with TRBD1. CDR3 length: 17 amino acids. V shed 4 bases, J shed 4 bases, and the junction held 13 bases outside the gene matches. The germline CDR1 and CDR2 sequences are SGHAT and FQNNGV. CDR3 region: CASSSHGTGSWRETQYF. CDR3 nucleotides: TGTGCCAGCAGCTCGCACGGGACAGGGTCATGGCGAGAGACCCAGTACTTC.

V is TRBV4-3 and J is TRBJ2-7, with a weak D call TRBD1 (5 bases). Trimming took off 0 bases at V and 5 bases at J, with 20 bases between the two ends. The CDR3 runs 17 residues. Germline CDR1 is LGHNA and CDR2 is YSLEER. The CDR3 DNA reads TGCGCCAGCAGCCAAGATCTGCAGGGTAACTACGTCCACGAGCAGTACTTC. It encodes CASSQDLQGNYVHEQYF.

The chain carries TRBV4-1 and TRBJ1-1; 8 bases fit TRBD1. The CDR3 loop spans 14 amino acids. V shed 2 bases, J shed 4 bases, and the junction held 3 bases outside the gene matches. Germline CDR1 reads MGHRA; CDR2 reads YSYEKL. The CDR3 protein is CASSQPTGGTEAFF. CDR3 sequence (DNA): TGCGCCAGCAGCCAACCCACAGGGGGCACTGAAGCTTTCTTT.

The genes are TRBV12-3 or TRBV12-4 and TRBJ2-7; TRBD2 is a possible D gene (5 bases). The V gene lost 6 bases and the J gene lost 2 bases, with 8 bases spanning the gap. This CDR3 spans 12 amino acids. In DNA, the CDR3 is TGTGCCAGCAGCCGAGGGCCCTACGAGCAGTACTTC. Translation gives CASSRGPYEQYF.

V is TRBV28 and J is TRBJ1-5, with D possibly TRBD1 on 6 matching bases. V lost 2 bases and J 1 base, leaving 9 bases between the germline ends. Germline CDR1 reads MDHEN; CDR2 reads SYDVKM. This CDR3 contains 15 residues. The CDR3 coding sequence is TGTGCCAGCAGTTTAGGGGACACCAGCAATCAGCCCCAGCATTTT. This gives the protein CASSLGDTSNQPQHF.

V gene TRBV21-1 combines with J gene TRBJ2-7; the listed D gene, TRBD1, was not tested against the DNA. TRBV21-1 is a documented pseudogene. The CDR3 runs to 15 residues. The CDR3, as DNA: TGTGCCAGCAGCAAAGGGGACAGGGCCTCCTACGAGCAGTACTTC. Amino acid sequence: CASSKGDRASYEQYF.

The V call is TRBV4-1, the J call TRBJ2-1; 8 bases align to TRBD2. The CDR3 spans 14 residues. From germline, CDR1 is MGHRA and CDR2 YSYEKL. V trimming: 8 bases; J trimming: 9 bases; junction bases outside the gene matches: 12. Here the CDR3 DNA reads TGCGCCAGCCGACACGGGGGGGTGAACGGTGAGCAGTTCTTC. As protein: CASRHGGVNGEQFF.

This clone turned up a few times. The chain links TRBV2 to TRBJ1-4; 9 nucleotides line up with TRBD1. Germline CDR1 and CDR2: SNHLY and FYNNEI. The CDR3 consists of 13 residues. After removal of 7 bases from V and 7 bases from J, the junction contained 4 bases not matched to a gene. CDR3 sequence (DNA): TGTGCCAGCACGGACAGGGGTCGTGAAAAACTGTTTTTT. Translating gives CASTDRGREKLFF.

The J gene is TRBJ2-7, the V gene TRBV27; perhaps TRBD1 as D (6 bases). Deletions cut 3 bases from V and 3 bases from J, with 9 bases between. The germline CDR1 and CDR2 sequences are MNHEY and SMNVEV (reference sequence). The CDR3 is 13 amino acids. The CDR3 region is CASSFGQIYEQYF. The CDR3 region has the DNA TGTGCCAGCAGTTTTGGACAGATCTACGAGCAGTACTTC.

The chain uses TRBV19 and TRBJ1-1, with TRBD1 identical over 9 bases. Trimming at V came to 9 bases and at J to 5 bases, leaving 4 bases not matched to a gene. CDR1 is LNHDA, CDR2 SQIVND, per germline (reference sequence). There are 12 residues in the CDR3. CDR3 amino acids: CASLTGGTEAFF. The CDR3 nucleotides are TGTGCCAGCCTGACAGGGGGTACTGAAGCTTTCTTT.

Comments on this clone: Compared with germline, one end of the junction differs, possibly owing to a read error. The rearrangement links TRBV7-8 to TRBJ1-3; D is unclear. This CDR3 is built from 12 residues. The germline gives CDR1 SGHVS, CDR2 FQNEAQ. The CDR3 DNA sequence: TGTGCCAGCAGTTTAGAACTTGGCACCATATATTTT. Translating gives CASSLELGTIYF.

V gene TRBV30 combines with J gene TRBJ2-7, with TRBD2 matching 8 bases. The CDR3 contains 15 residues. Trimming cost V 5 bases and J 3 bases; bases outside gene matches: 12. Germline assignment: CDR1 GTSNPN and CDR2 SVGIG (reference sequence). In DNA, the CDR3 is TGTGCCTGGGAAAAAATACCAGCGGGGGACTACGAGCAGTACTTC. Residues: CAWEKIPAGDYEQYF.

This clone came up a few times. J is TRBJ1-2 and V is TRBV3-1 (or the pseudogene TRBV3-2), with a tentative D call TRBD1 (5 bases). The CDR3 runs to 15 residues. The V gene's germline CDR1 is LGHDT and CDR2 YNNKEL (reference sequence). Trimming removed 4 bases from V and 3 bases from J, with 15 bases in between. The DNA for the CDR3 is TGTGCCAGCAGCCTTGCCGGGGCGGGGGACTATGGCTACACCTTC. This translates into CASSLAGAGDYGYTF.

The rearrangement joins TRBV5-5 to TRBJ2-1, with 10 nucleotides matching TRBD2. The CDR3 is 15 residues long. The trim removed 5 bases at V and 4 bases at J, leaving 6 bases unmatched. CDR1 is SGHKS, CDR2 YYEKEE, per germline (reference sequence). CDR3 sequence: CASSYTSGNYNEQFF. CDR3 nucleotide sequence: TGTGCCAGCAGTTATACTAGCGGGAATTACAATGAGCAGTTCTTC.

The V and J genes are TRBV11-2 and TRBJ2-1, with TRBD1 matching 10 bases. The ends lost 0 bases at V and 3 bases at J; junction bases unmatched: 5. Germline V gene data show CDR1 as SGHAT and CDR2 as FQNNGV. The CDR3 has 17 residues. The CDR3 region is CASSLERRDRGYNEQFF. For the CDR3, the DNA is TGTGCCAGCAGCTTAGAGCGCCGGGACAGGGGCTACAATGAGCAGTTCTTC.

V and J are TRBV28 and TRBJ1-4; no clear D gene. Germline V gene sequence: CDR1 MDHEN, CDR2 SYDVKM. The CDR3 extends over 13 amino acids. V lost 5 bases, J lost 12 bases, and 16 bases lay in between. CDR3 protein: CASSPGGERELFF. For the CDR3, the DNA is TGTGCCAGCAGTCCAGGAGGCGAAAGGGAACTGTTTTTT. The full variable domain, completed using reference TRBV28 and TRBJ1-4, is DVKVTQSSRYLVKRTGEKVFLECVQDMDHENMFWYRQDPGLGLRLIYFSYDVKMKEKGDIPEGYSVSREKKERFSLILESASTNQTSMYLCASSPGGERELFFGSGTQLSVL.

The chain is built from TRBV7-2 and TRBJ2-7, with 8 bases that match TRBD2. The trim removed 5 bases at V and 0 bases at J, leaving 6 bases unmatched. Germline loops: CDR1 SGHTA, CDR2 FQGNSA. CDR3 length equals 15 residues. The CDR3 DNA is TGTGCCAGCAGCCAACTAGCGGACAGCTCCTACGAGCAGTACTTC. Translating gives CASSQLADSSYEQYF.

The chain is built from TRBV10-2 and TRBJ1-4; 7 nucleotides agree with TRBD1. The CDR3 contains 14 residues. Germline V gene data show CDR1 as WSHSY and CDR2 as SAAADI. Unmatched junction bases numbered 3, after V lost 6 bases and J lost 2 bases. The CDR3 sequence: CASRQGTTNEKLFF. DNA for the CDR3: TGCGCCAGCAGACAGGGGACTACTAATGAAAAACTGTTTTTT.

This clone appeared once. CDR3 in amino acids: CASSTAHSSTDTQYF. For the CDR3, the DNA is TGTGCCAGCTCAACAGCTCATTCTAGCACAGATACGCAGTATTTT. The V and J genes are TRBV18 and TRBJ2-3, with D uncertain. Germline CDR1 is KGHSH and CDR2 is LQKENI. This CDR3 is built from 15 residues. V lost 5 bases and J 0 bases, leaving 12 bases between the germline ends.

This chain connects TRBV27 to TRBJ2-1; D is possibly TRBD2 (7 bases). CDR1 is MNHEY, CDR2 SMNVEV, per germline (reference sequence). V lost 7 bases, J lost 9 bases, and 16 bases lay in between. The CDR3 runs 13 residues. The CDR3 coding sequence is TGTGCCAGCACACGGGGGGCCTGGGGTGAGCAGTTCTTC. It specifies CASTRGAWGEQFF.

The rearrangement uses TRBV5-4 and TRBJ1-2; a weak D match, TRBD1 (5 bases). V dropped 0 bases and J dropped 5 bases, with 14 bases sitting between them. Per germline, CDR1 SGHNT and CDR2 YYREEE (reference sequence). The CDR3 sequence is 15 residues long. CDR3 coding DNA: TGTGCCAGCAGCTTGGGACAGACCCTTTCTTATGGCTACACCTTC. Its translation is CASSLGQTLSYGYTF.